The next 6 T cell receptor beta chains were all read from a single sample in a study of response to subunit inactivated influenza vaccine (dated by TCRdb to 2016 to 2019). To prepare the library, RT-PCR was applied. Data came from an Illumina HiSeq 2500. TCRdb handled the public reads itself, with Q25 trimming in fastp and clone calling in MiXCR, and kept productive beta chains. Every CDR3 protein is listed once, alongside the most common genes and DNA of its rows. Recorded for this sample are almost 250,000 distinct CDR3 sequences; less than 15% of them occurred a single time. The ten biggest clones cover 7.8% of the sample. This specimen was non-naive T cells sorted from PBMCs, taken about 14 days before vaccination. The cell subset or site label corresponds to: memory T cell fraction. These receptors were collected from a man aged 50 to 60 who received an inactivated influenza vaccine. Donor details come from another sample of the same person, matched by shared clones.

The chain uses TRBV12-3 or TRBV12-4 and TRBJ2-5; D ambiguous. The CDR3 totals 14 residues. V was shortened by 1 base and J by 1 base, with 7 bases between the two germline ends. CDR3 loop: CASSLVGVQETQYF. The CDR3 coding sequence is TGTGCCAGCAGTTTAGTGGGCGTCCAAGAGACCCAGTACTTC.

This clonotype was observed a handful of times. The V gene is TRBV15, the J gene TRBJ2-1; no firm D call. Germline assignment: CDR1 LNHNV and CDR2 YYDKDF (reference sequence). The CDR3 is made up of 14 amino acids. V gave up 7 bases and J gave up 3 bases, with 13 bases separating them. The CDR3 DNA is TGTGCCACCACCGGAGCCTCTTTCTACAATGAGCAGTTCTTC. It specifies CATTGASFYNEQFF.

In its sample, this clonotype was seen many times. The rearrangement links TRBV20-1 to TRBJ2-3; TRBD2 matches at 7 bases. J gave up 5 bases and V 6 bases, and 5 bases lay outside the gene matches. The CDR3 is 12 residues long. Germline V gene sequence: CDR1 DFQATT, CDR2 SNEGSKA (reference sequence). CDR3 coding DNA: TGCAGTGCCCCGGCTAGCGGAGATACGCAGTATTTT. Translating gives CSAPASGDTQYF.

The rearrangement links TRBV4-2 to TRBJ2-7; unclear D gene. Trimming took off 0 bases at V and 0 bases at J, with 9 bases between the two ends. Per germline, CDR1 LGHNA and CDR2 YNFKEQ. CDR3 length: 15 amino acids. CDR3 amino acids: CASSQESFSSYEQYF. In DNA, the CDR3 is TGTGCCAGCAGCCAAGAATCGTTCAGCTCCTACGAGCAGTACTTC.

The chain links TRBV7-2 to TRBJ2-7, with D maybe TRBD1 (6 bases). CDR3 size: 13 residues. Germline CDR1 SGHTA, CDR2 FQGNSA. Between the trimmed V and J ends, which lost 5 bases and 5 bases, there was a span of 13 bases. This chain's CDR3 is CASSPPGGHEQYF. The CDR3 DNA follows: TGTGCCAGCAGCCCCCCTGGGGGCCACGAGCAGTACTTC. The variable domain in full, with the rest retrieved from reference TRBV7-2 and TRBJ2-7, is GAGVSQSPSNKVTEKGKDVELRCDPISGHTALYWYRQSLGQGLEFLIYFQGNSAPDKSGLPSDRFSAERTGGSVSTLTIQRTQQEDSAVYLCASSPPGGHEQYFGPGTRLTVT.

This clonotype was seen a handful of times. The V gene is TRBV2, the J gene TRBJ2-7, with 12 bases matching TRBD2. Trimming at V came to 5 bases and at J to 0 bases, leaving 2 bases not matched to a gene. Germline V gives CDR1 SNHLY, CDR2 FYNNEI. The CDR3 has 15 amino acids. CDR3 sequence reads: CASSLAGGDSYEQYF. In DNA, the CDR3 is TGTGCCAGCAGTCTAGCGGGGGGGGACTCCTACGAGCAGTACTTC.